The 4 T cell receptor beta chains given below trace back to one sample, sequenced in a study of shared clonotypes between healthy human individuals. Sequencing was performed with immunoSEQ multiplex PCR; in TCRdb, only in-frame clones are kept and a portion is missing. The sample shows about 710,000 clones, roughly 72% of them seen only once. Sequencing was carried out using memory CD4+ T cells sorted from blood. Sample subset: CD45RA-negative fraction. The receptors shown here come from a woman under 40 in good health.

This clone showed up many times. V gene TRBV7-9 combines with J gene TRBJ1-2; D remains ambiguous. The V gene's germline CDR1 is SEHNR and CDR2 FQNEAQ (reference sequence). V gave up 7 bases and J gave up 5 bases, with 14 bases separating them. The length of the CDR3 is 13 residues. The CDR3 DNA follows: TGTGCCAGCACTTCAAGTCCGGGGTATGGCTACACCTTC. The encoded protein is CASTSSPGYGYTF.

This chain connects TRBV6-6 to TRBJ2-3, with 10 bases identical to TRBD2. The CDR3 consists of 14 residues. The germline V gene has CDR1 MNHNY and CDR2 SVGAGI (reference sequence). The J segment lost 10 bases and the V segment lost 8 bases, leaving 12 bases of the junction unmatched. The CDR3: CASRSGRAEQAQYF. CDR3 in DNA: TGTGCCAGCCGAAGCGGGAGGGCCGAGCAGGCGCAGTATTTT.

V is TRBV11-2 and J is TRBJ2-1; no firm D call. This CDR3 spans 15 amino acids. Per the germline V gene, CDR1 is SGHAT and CDR2 is FQNNGV. The V end lost 0 bases, the J end lost 9 bases, and 15 bases lay between the germline ends. CDR3 in amino acids: CASSLERPSRSEQFF. The CDR3 coding sequence is TGTGCCAGCAGCTTAGAGAGGCCCAGCAGGAGTGAGCAGTTCTTC.

A single count supports this clone. The chain recombines TRBV28 with TRBJ2-1, with 10 bases aligning to TRBD2. The V gene's germline CDR1 is MDHEN and CDR2 SYDVKM. The CDR3 contains 17 residues. V lost 6 bases, J lost 4 bases, and 12 bases stayed unmatched. In DNA form, the CDR3 reads TGTGCCAGCAGCCCTCGGGGTAGCGGGAGGTCTTACAATGAGCAGTTCTTC. It codes for CASSPRGSGRSYNEQFF.